Reported below is one T cell receptor (beta chain). Its target is unknown. The data belong to a study of T cell responses to AZD1222 COVID-19 vaccine. Study conclusions and caveats: Only five to seven AZD1222 recipients were seropositive at baseline. Two AZD1222 administrations were followed by greater Spike-specific TCR breadth and depth. Regions 160-218 and 743-854 held dominance among vaccine-associated CD4 TCRs, which spanned spike. Donor demographics were predominantly white British with a female majority; clonal diversity may be underestimated.

CDR3 length: 13 amino acids. Trimming took 6 bases from V and 5 from J, leaving 13 bases between them. Using immunoSEQ multiplex PCR, the repertoire was profiled, and TCRdb retains in-frame clones only, with some absent. Of 100,000 to 150,000 clones in the sample, about 89% were seen once. The sequence was obtained from an adult who received the AZD1222 COVID-19 vaccine. The chain is built from TRBV12-3 or TRBV12-4 and TRBJ2-5; possible D gene TRBD2, 7 bases. The sequencing used peripheral blood, collected 28 days after the second AZD1222 dose. The CDR3 coding sequence is TGTGCCAGCAGAATGGGGGGGGCGGAGACCCAGTACTTC. Translation gives CASRMGGAETQYF.